Below are 3 T cell receptor beta chains sequenced from a single sample in a study of CD4 and CD8 cells across lung adenocarcinoma regions. TCRdb itself ran the PCR reads through MiXCR, one entry per CDR3 protein. The sample includes about 25,000 distinct CDR3 sequences, 53% of them seen just once. The sequencing input was CD8+ T cells from the center of a lung tumor. Every receptor here comes from a male donor with lung adenocarcinoma. The CD4 and CD8 labels of this study may be unreliable.

The chain is built from TRBV10-2 and TRBJ2-5; D may correspond to TRBD1 or TRBD2 (5 bases each). Trimming took off 4 bases at V and 11 bases at J, with 29 bases between the two ends. The V gene's germline CDR1 is WSHSY and CDR2 SAAADI. The CDR3 extends over 17 amino acids. As DNA, the CDR3 is TGCGCCAGCAGTGCGGGTCCGGGGCGCCGTGACCAAGATACGCAGTACTTC. Protein: CASSAGPGRRDQDTQYF.

V usage is TRBV27 and J usage is TRBJ2-5, with 8 bases fitting TRBD2. The germline CDR1 and CDR2 sequences are MNHEY and SMNVEV (reference sequence). Unmatched junction bases numbered 11, after V lost 8 bases and J lost 0 bases. The CDR3 is 16 residues long. The chain's CDR3 is CASGGSGGRDQETQYF. CDR3 sequence (DNA): TGTGCCAGCGGGGGGAGCGGGGGCCGTGACCAAGAGACCCAGTACTTC.

This sequence joins TRBV27 and TRBJ1-5; D gene uncertain. The CDR3 sequence is 11 residues long. With 4 bases removed from V and 4 bases from J, the gap between germline ends came to 2 bases. Germline V CDR1 and CDR2: MNHEY, SMNVEV (reference sequence). In nucleotides, the CDR3 is TGTGCCAGCAGTTCAAATCAGCCCCAGCATTTT. Its translation: CASSSNQPQHF.